These T cell receptor beta chains were read from a single sample in a study of blood T cell repertoires in COVID-19. Only in-frame clones appear in the TCRdb table, and some are missing; sequencing was by immunoSEQ multiplex PCR. In the table there are approximately 210,000 clones, around 90% of which are singletons. The sequenced sample was peripheral blood. The receptor source for this set is a man aged 18 to 30 with active or convalescent COVID-19. Both conserved end residues are part of each CDR3. D genes are given only for firm matches. Clone size is stated in some rows and not others, as once, few, many or a class when expanded.

once	TRBV6-5	TRBD1	TRBJ1-1	TGTGCCAGCAGTCCGTCAGGGGGAAGGACTGAAGCTTTCTTT	CASSPSGGRTEAFF
.	TRBV6-6	.	TRBJ1-5	TGTGCCAGCAGTTACACCGAAGCAGGGTGGGGTCAGCCCCAGCATTTT	CASSYTEAGWGQPQHF
.	TRBV30	.	TRBJ2-7	TGTGCCTGGAATATCGGGAGTAAGGAAAACGAGCAGTACTTC	CAWNIGSKENEQYF
.	TRBV6-5	.	TRBJ1-1	TGTGCCAGCGGGGGCCGAAGCGGTTTCCGTTCTGAAGCTTTCTTT	CASGGRSGFRSEAFF
.	TRBV19	TRBD1	TRBJ2-7	TGTGCCAGTAGTATACGGGACAGCTACGAGCAGTACTTC	CASSIRDSYEQYF
.	TRBV5-4	TRBD1	TRBJ1-4	TGTGCCAGCAGCATGAGACAGGGCACTAATGAAAAACTGTTTTTT	CASSMRQGTNEKLFF
.	TRBV28	.	TRBJ2-1	TGTGCCAGCATCTTCCTGGCAGGGGGGAACAATGAGCAGTTCTTC	CASIFLAGGNNEQFF
once	TRBV7-3	.	TRBJ2-3	TGTGCCAGCAGGGGCCCAGGGGATACGCAGTATTTT	CASRGPGDTQYF
.	TRBV11-2	TRBD1	TRBJ1-1	TGTGCCAGCAGCTTAGCGGTGCAGGGGGATACTGAAGCTTTCTTT	CASSLAVQGDTEAFF
.	TRBV4-3	.	TRBJ2-7	TGCGCCAGCAGCAAGGCGGTAAACTACGAGCAGTACTTC	CASSKAVNYEQYF
.	TRBV12-3/TRBV12-4	TRBD1	TRBJ1-1	TGTGCCAGCAGTCGGAGAGCAGGGGGAGCTTTCTTT	CASSRRAGGAFF
once	TRBV27	TRBD2	TRBJ2-7	TGTGCCAGCAGTTTCCGCCGGACTAGCGCTTCCTACGAGCAGTACTTC	CASSFRRTSASYEQYF
.	TRBV10-3	TRBD1	TRBJ2-5	TGTGCCATCAGTGAGACCCCAGGACAGGGGGGAAAAGAGACCCAGTACTTC	CAISETPGQGGKETQYF
.	TRBV18	.	TRBJ1-5	TGTGCCAGCTCACCTGTACGGGGCAATCAGCCCCAGCATTTT	CASSPVRGNQPQHF
.	TRBV9	TRBD2	TRBJ2-7	TGTGCCAGCAGCGTAGCCAACTGGGAGGGTATGTACGAGCAGTACTTC	CASSVANWEGMYEQYF
once	TRBV11-3	TRBD1	TRBJ2-2	TGTGCCAGCACCCAGACAGGGGCCGGGGAGCTGTTTTTT	CASTQTGAGELFF
.	TRBV9	TRBD2	TRBJ2-7	TGTGCCAGCAGCCCCCGGACTAGCGGGACTACCTACGAGCAGTACTTC	CASSPRTSGTTYEQYF
.	TRBV9	TRBD1	TRBJ2-2	TGTGCCAGCACCGCCTTAACAGGGGCGGGCACCGGGGAGCTGTTTTTT	CASTALTGAGTGELFF
.	TRBV28	.	TRBJ1-1	TGTGCCAGCAGTTTACCGGTGAACACTGAAGCTTTCTTT	CASSLPVNTEAFF
once	TRBV23-1	.	TRBJ1-5	TGCGCCAGCATAGGAGGACTGACTAATCAGCCCCAGCATTTT	CASIGGLTNQPQHF
.	TRBV29-1	.	TRBJ2-7	TGCAGCGTTGATCGGGGGAGCTCCTACGAGCAGTACTTC	CSVDRGSSYEQYF
.	TRBV2	TRBD2	TRBJ2-7	TGTGCCAGCCCCAAGGGGGTTAGCGGGAGGGAGGGGGCCTACGAGCAGTACTTC	CASPKGVSGREGAYEQYF
few	TRBV27	TRBD2	TRBJ2-2	TGTGCCAGCCTCGACCGGGGGGCCGGGGAGCTGTTTTTT	CASLDRGAGELFF
.	TRBV7-9	.	TRBJ2-3	TGTGCCAGCAGCCTGGGGACTGGATACACAGATACGCAGTATTTT	CASSLGTGYTDTQYF
.	TRBV4-3	TRBD1	TRBJ1-1	TGCGCCAGCAGCCCCCCCGGACAGGGGAACACTGAAGCTTTCTTT	CASSPPGQGNTEAFF
.	TRBV2	TRBD1	TRBJ2-3	TGTGCCAGCAGGCAGGGGGCAACAGATACGCAGTATTTT	CASRQGATDTQYF
.	TRBV14	.	TRBJ2-2	TGTGCCAGCAGCCCAACAGAGTCTTACATAACCGGGGAGCTGTTTTTT	CASSPTESYITGELFF
.	TRBV27	.	TRBJ2-3	TGTGCCAGTACCCAGCGGGCCCTGGGGGCAGATACGCAGTATTTT	CASTQRALGADTQYF
.	TRBV11-2	TRBD1	TRBJ2-1	TGTGCCAGCAGCTCGACAGGGTCCACTTTCGCGTACAATGAGCAGTTCTTC	CASSSTGSTFAYNEQFF
.	TRBV5-1	.	TRBJ1-3	TGCGCCAGCAGCCCTAACCCGCTGGGCACAGGGTGGAGCACCATATATTTT	CASSPNPLGTGWSTIYF
few	TRBV11-2	.	TRBJ1-6	TGTGCCAGCAGCATCCTCGGCCCCAGGGGTTCACCCCTCCACTTT	CASSILGPRGSPLHF
.	TRBV29-1	TRBD1	TRBJ1-2	TGCAGCGTTGAAGGCGCAGGGGACAGATATGGCTACACCTTC	CSVEGAGDRYGYTF
.	TRBV3-1/TRBV3-2	TRBD1	TRBJ1-2	TGTGCCAGCAGCCAGAGTCCGACAGGGCACGACGGCTACACCTTC	CASSQSPTGHDGYTF
.	TRBV5-1	.	TRBJ2-1	TGCGCCAGCAGCTTGGGTCTAGCGAATGAGCAGTTCTTC	CASSLGLANEQFF
.	TRBV3-1/TRBV3-2	TRBD2	TRBJ2-3	TGTGCCAGCAGCCAACACCGACTAGCGGGGGTAGATACGCAGTATTTT	CASSQHRLAGVDTQYF
.	TRBV27	TRBD2	TRBJ2-3	TGTGCCAGCAGTTTTTCAACCGGGACTAGCAGAGATACGCAGTATTTT	CASSFSTGTSRDTQYF
.	TRBV2	TRBD1	TRBJ2-7	TGTGCCAGCAGTGAAAATAGGGGGCGAAGCTACGAGCAGTACTTC	CASSENRGRSYEQYF
.	TRBV12-3/TRBV12-4	TRBD1	TRBJ2-1	TGTGCCAGCAGCCTTGGACAGGGAAGTGAGCAGTTCTTC	CASSLGQGSEQFF
.	TRBV10-3	TRBD1	TRBJ1-4	TGTGCCATCGCAGGGGGGAGCGGGGAAAAACTGTTTTTT	CAIAGGSGEKLFF
.	TRBV3-1/TRBV3-2	.	TRBJ2-3	TGTGCCAGCAGCCAAGATACTAGGGACTTTAGCACAGATACGCAGTATTTT	CASSQDTRDFSTDTQYF
.	TRBV6-5	.	TRBJ2-1	TGTGCCAGCAAACTGATGAGATCTAATGAGCAGTTCTTC	CASKLMRSNEQFF
.	TRBV10-3	.	TRBJ2-2	TGTGCCATCAGTGACAGTCCGGGGGGCGTCACCGGGGAGCTGTTTTTT	CAISDSPGGVTGELFF